This TCR beta chain was sequenced in a study of early T cells in non-severe SARS-CoV-2 infection (dated by TCRdb to the early 2020s). Regarding the study in general: Because TCR sequencing was done on bulk RNA from unsorted whole blood, the alpha and beta chains could not be paired. What the authors observed across the whole study: VDJdb matching was skewed toward anti-spike CD8 responses, so virus-specific expansions were likely underestimated and private and CD4 specificities were missed.

With regard to this clonotype: Its target antigen remains unknown. Base qualities are not provided; no much larger clone lies one nucleotide away.

Receptors were amplified or captured by 5' RACE. The instrument was a NextSeq 500. To correct for sequencing error and PCR bias, the TCR library protocol tagged individual cDNA molecules with unique molecular identifiers. Both TCR alpha and beta chains were sequenced, and tight co-correlation was observed between alpha and beta sequence abundances in each sample. The paper's processing steps were these. Decombinator V4 was used to annotate the V gene, J gene and CDR3 of the TCR sequences. TCRs were defined as expanded if a significant change between any two time points was detected under a Poisson model with p below 0.0001. TCR abundances were normalised to the total number of TCRs sequenced per sample and expressed as counts per million. TRAV1-2 paired with TRAJ12, TRAJ20 or TRAJ33 defined MAIT TCRs, while TRAV10 paired with TRAJ18 defined iNKT TCRs. VDJdb, accessed 1 November 2021, was searched for CMV, EBV and SARS-CoV-2 annotated TCRs, excluding TCRs annotated for multiple antigens. The raw public data were reprocessed by TCRdb itself: fastp quality trimming at Q25, MiXCR clonotype calling, in-frame beta chains only. Rows are combined by CDR3 protein, so each entry shows the most common genes and DNA. It is TCRdb's table, rather than the study itself, that gives the V and J calls and clone size. This sample holds tens of thousands of distinct CDR3 sequences; 12% were observed only once. In total, the top ten clones hold about 4.2% of the sample.

A case-control design nested within a healthcare worker cohort in London, UK, was used, with weekly nasopharyngeal swab PCR tests and blood sampling performed. Healthcare workers were recruited during the week of the UK lockdown, between 23 and 31 March 2020, and followed weekly for up to 16 weeks. V drops 7 bases and J drops 6 bases, leaving 16 bases in between. From the cysteine up to the phenylalanine, the CDR3 has a length of 15 residues. Here the CDR3 DNA is all that survives: 45 bases in frame from base 1. The germline V gene (reference sequence) gives CDR1 as MNHEY and CDR2 as SMNVEV. This TCR was sampled from an adult who was a healthcare worker with PCR-confirmed SARS-CoV-2 infection or an uninfected control (not recorded which). Recombination linked TRBV27 to TRBJ1-6; the D gene assignment is ambiguous. Sequencing used whole blood. The CDR3 reads CASTWALRINSPLHF. The DNA reads as follows: TGTGCCAGCACCTGGGCCCTAAGGATTAATTCACCCCTCCACTTT.